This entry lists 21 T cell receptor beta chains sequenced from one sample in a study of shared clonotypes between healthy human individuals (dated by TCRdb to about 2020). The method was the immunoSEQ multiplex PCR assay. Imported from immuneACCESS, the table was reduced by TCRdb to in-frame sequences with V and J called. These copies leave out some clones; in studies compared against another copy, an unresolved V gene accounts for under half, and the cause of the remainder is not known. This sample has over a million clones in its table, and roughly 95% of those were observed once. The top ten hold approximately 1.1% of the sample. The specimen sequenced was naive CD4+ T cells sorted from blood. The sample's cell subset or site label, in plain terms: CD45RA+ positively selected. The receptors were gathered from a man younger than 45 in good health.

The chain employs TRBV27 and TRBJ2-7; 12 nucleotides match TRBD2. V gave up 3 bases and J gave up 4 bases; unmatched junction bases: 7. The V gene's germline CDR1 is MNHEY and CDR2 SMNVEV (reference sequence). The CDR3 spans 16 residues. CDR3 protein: CASSLTQTSGRYEQYF. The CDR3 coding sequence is TGTGCCAGCAGTTTGACCCAAACTAGCGGGAGGTACGAGCAGTACTTC.

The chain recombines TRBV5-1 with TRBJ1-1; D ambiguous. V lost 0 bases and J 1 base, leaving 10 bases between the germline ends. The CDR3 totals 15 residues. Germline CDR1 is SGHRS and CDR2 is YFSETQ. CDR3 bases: TGCGCCAGCAGCTTGGGTATACCAGGGAACACTGAAGCTTTCTTT. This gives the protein CASSLGIPGNTEAFF.

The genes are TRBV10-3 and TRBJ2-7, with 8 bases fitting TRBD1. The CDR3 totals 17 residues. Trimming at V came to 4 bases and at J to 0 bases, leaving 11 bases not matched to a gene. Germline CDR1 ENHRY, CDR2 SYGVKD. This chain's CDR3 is CAISVKMRTGTSYEQYF. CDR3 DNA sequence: TGTGCCATCAGTGTTAAGATGAGGACAGGGACCTCCTACGAGCAGTACTTC.

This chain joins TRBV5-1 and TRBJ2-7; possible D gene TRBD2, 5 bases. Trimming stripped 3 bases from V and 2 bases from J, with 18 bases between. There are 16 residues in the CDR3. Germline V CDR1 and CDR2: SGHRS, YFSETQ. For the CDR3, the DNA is TGCGCCAGCAGCTCTACCCCCCAGCGGAGCACCTACGAGCAGTACTTC. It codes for CASSSTPQRSTYEQYF. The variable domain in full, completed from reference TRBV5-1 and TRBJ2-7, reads KAGVTQTPRYLIKTRGQQVTLSCSPISGHRSVSWYQQTPGQGLQFLFEYFSETQRNKGNFPGRFSGRQFSNSRSEMNVSTLELGDSALYLCASSSTPQRSTYEQYFGPGTRLTVT.

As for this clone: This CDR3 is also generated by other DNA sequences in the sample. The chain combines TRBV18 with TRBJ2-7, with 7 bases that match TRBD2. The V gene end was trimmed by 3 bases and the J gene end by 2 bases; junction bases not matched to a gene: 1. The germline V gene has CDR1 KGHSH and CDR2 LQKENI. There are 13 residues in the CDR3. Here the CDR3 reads CASSPGRAYEQYF. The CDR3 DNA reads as TGTGCCAGCTCACCGGGGAGGGCCTACGAGCAGTACTTC.

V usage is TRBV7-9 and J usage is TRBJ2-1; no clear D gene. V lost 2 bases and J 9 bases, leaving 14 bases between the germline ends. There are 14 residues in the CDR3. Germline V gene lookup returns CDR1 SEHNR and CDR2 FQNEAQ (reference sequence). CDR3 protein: CASSLRRNVGEQFF. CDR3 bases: TGTGCCAGCAGCTTAAGACGGAATGTGGGTGAGCAGTTCTTC.

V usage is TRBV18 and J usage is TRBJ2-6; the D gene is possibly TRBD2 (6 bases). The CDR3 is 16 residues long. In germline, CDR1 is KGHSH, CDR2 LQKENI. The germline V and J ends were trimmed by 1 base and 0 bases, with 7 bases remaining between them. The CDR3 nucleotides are TGTGCCAGCTCACCACTCGGGAGCTCTGGGGCCAACGTCCTGACTTTC. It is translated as CASSPLGSSGANVLTF. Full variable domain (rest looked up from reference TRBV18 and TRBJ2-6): NAGVMQNPRHLVRRRGQEARLRCSPMKGHSHVYWYRQLPEEGLKFMVYLQKENIIDESGMPKERFSAEFPKEGPSILRIQQVVRGDSAAYFCASSPLGSSGANVLTFGAGSRLTVL.

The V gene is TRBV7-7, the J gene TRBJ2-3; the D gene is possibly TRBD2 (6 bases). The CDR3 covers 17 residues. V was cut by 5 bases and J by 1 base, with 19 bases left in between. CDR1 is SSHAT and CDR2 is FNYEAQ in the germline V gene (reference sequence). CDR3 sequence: CASSHSNSGEGTDTQYF. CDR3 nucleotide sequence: TGTGCCAGCAGCCACTCGAATTCGGGGGAGGGCACAGATACGCAGTATTTT.

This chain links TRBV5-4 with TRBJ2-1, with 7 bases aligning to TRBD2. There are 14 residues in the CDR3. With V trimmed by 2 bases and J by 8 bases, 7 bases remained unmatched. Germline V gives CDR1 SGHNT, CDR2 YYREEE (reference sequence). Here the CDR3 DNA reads TGTGCCAGCAGCTTAGGAGGGAGGGCCCATGAGCAGTTCTTC. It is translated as CASSLGGRAHEQFF. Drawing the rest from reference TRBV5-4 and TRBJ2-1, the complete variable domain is ETGVTQSPTHLIKTRGQQVTLRCSSQSGHNTVSWYQQALGQGPQFIFQYYREEENGRGNFPPRFSGLQFPNYSSELNVNALELDDSALYLCASSLGGRAHEQFFGPGTRLTVL.

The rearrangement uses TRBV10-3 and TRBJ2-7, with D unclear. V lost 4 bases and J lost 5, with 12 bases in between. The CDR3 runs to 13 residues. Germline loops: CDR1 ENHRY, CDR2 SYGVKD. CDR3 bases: TGTGCCATCAGTGTTAGGGTTTTCGACGAGCAGTACTTC. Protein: CAISVRVFDEQYF.

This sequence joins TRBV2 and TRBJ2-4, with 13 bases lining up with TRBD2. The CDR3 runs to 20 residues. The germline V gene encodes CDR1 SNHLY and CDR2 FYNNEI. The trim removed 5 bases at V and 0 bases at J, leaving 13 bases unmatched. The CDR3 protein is CASSPSWTSGRRTAKNIQYF. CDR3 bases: TGTGCCAGCAGTCCATCTTGGACTAGCGGGAGACGCACAGCCAAAAACATTCAGTACTTC.

As DNA, the CDR3 is TGTGCCAGCAGTGATCAGGGGGCGCGTTCCTACGAGCAGTACTTC. It is translated as CASSDQGARSYEQYF. The chain has TRBV6-1 and TRBJ2-7; 8 bases agree with TRBD1. In germline, CDR1 is MNHNS, CDR2 SASEGT. This CDR3 is built from 15 residues. V gave up 3 bases and J gave up 1 base; unmatched junction bases: 5.

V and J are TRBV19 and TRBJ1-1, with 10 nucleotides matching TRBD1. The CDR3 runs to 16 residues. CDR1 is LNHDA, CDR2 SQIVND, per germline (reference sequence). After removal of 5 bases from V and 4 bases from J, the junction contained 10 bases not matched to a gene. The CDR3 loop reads CASSGGQGSVSTEAFF. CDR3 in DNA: TGTGCCAGTAGTGGGGGACAGGGGAGCGTTTCCACTGAAGCTTTCTTT. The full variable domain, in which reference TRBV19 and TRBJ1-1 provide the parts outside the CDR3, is DGGITQSPKYLFRKEGQNVTLSCEQNLNHDAMYWYRQDPGQGLRLIYYSQIVNDFQKGDIAEGYSVSREKKESFPLTVTSAQKNPTAFYLCASSGGQGSVSTEAFFGQGTRLTVV.

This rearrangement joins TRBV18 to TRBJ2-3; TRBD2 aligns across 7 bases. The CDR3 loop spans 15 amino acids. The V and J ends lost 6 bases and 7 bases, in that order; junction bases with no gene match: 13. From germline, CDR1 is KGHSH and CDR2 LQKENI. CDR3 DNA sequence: TGTGCCAGCTCGAGGCGGGGGTCCGAAGCCCATACGCAGTATTTT. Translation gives CASSRRGSEAHTQYF. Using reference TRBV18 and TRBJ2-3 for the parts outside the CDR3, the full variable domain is NAGVMQNPRHLVRRRGQEARLRCSPMKGHSHVYWYRQLPEEGLKFMVYLQKENIIDESGMPKERFSAEFPKEGPSILRIQQVVRGDSAAYFCASSRRGSEAHTQYFGPGTRLTVL.

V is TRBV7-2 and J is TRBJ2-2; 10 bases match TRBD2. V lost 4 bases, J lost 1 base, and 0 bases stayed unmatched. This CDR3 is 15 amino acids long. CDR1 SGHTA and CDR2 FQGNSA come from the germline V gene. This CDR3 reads CASSWTSGNTGELFF. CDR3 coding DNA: TGTGCCAGCAGCTGGACTAGCGGGAACACCGGGGAGCTGTTTTTT.

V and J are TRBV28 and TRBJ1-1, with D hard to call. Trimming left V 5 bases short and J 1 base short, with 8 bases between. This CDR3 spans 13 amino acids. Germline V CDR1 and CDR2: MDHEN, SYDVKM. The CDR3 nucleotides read TGTGCCAGCAGTCTACGGCCGAACACTGAAGCTTTCTTT. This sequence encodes CASSLRPNTEAFF.

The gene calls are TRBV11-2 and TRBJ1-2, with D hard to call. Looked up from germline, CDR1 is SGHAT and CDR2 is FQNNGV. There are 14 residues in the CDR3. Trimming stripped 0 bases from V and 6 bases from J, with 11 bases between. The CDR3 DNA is TGTGCCAGCAGCTTAGATCGCGGGCTGGATGGCTACACCTTC. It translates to CASSLDRGLDGYTF. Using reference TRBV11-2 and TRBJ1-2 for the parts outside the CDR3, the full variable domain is EAGVAQSPRYKIIEKRQSVAFWCNPISGHATLYWYQQILGQGPKLLIQFQNNGVVDDSQLPKDRFSAERLKGVDSTLKIQPAKLEDSAVYLCASSLDRGLDGYTFGSGTRLTVV.

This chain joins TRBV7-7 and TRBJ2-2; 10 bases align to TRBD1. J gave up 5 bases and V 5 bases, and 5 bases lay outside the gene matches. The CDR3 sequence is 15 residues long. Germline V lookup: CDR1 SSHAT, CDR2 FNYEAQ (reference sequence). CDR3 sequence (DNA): TGTGCCAGCAGCAGGGACAGGGGAATTACCGGGGAGCTGTTTTTT. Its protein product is CASSRDRGITGELFF.

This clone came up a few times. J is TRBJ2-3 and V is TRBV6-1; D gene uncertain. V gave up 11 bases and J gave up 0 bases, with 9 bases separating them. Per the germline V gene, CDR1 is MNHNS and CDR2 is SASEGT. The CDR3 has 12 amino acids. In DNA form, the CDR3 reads TGTGCCGTCGGTGGGAGCACAGATACGCAGTATTTT. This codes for CAVGGSTDTQYF.

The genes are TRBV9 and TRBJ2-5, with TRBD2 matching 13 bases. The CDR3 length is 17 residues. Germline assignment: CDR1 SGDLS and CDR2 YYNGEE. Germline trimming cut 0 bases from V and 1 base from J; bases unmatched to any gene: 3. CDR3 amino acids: CASSVGTSGSPQETQYF. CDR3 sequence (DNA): TGTGCCAGCAGCGTAGGGACTAGCGGGAGTCCCCAAGAGACCCAGTACTTC.

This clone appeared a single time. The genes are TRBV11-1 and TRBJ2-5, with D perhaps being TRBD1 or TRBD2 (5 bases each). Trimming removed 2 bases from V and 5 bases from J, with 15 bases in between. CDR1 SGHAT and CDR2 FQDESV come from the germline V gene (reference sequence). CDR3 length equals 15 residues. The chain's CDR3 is CASSLSPGNRETQYF. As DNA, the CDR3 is TGTGCCAGCAGCTTATCGCCCGGGAACAGGGAGACCCAGTACTTC.